What follows are 22 T cell receptor beta chains derived from one specimen sequenced in a study of T cell responses to AZD1222 COVID-19 vaccine. The data were produced by immunoSEQ multiplex PCR, yet TCRdb's version contains in-frame clones alone and is incomplete. This table holds roughly 140,000 clones, approximately 93% found once. This sample comprised peripheral blood, obtained after recovery from COVID-19. All receptors come from an adult who had recovered from COVID-19.

This clone occurred a few times. The genes are TRBV10-3 and TRBJ2-7, with D tentatively TRBD2 (6 bases). Trimming pared 3 bases from V and 3 bases from J, leaving 18 bases between. The germline V gene has CDR1 ENHRY and CDR2 SYGVKD. The length of the CDR3 is 16 residues. The CDR3 region is CAISDRRRAFSYEQYF. CDR3 coding DNA: TGTGCCATCAGTGACCGCCGGAGGGCCTTTAGCTACGAGCAGTACTTC.

This sequence joins TRBV9 and TRBJ1-6; D is ambiguous. The V end was cut by 0 bases, the J end by 9 bases, with 13 bases between. Per the germline V gene, CDR1 is SGDLS and CDR2 is YYNGEE. The CDR3 is 15 amino acids. The CDR3 protein is CASSVGSSKSSPLHF. The CDR3 DNA reads TGTGCCAGCAGCGTAGGTTCCAGCAAGAGTTCACCCCTCCACTTT.

This chain links TRBV7-9 with TRBJ1-4; unclear D gene. Per the germline V gene, CDR1 is SEHNR and CDR2 is FQNEAQ (reference sequence). The CDR3 is 13 residues long. Trimming took 6 bases from V and 7 from J, leaving 12 bases between them. This CDR3 reads CASSPENTEKLFF. CDR3 coding DNA: TGTGCCAGCAGTCCCGAAAACACTGAAAAACTGTTTTTT.

The chain recombines TRBV7-2 with TRBJ2-7; D might be TRBD1 (7 bases). The length of the CDR3 is 16 residues. Trimming removed 1 base from V and 3 bases from J, with 16 bases in between. Germline CDR1 and CDR2: SGHTA and FQGNSA. The chain's CDR3 is CASSLGGRTGLYEQYF. CDR3 nucleotides: TGTGCCAGCAGCTTAGGGGGGAGGACAGGACTCTACGAGCAGTACTTC.

This chain uses TRBV28 with TRBJ1-5; D not resolved. The germline V gene encodes CDR1 MDHEN and CDR2 SYDVKM. Trimming cost V 6 bases and J 9 bases, with 12 bases left between them. The CDR3 sequence is 12 residues long. CDR3 nucleotides: TGTGCCAGCAGCCCCCCCAGTCGGCCCCAGCATTTT. This codes for CASSPPSRPQHF.

This chain links TRBV5-1 with TRBJ1-1; D is uncertain. Germline assignment: CDR1 SGHRS and CDR2 YFSETQ. Trimming stripped 3 bases from V and 5 bases from J, with 5 bases between. The CDR3 consists of 11 residues. The CDR3 DNA reads TGCGCCAGCAGCTGGGGAACTGAAGCTTTCTTT. This encodes CASSWGTEAFF.

The chain carries TRBV28 and TRBJ1-3; maybe TRBD1 (5 bases). Germline V gene sequence: CDR1 MDHEN, CDR2 SYDVKM. The V gene lost 3 bases and the J gene lost 5 bases, with 14 bases spanning the gap. CDR3 length: 15 residues. The DNA for the CDR3 is TGTGCCAGCAGTTTCAGTGACGGGGGGAGAAACACCATATATTTT. It codes for CASSFSDGGRNTIYF.

This chain joins TRBV18 and TRBJ2-3, with 13 bases matching TRBD2. This CDR3 spans 19 amino acids. Per germline, CDR1 KGHSH and CDR2 LQKENI. With 3 bases clipped from V and 5 bases from J, the junction kept 14 bases outside the gene matches. The CDR3 here is CASSPGQGGLAGVVDTQYF. CDR3 DNA sequence: TGTGCCAGCTCACCGGGACAGGGAGGACTAGCGGGAGTGGTAGATACGCAGTATTTT.

The V call is TRBV2, the J call TRBJ1-3; D is undetermined. The CDR3 sequence is 16 residues long. Germline CDR1 and CDR2: SNHLY and FYNNEI. V shed 3 bases and J shed 5 bases, with 17 bases lying between them. The CDR3 spells CASSDDPTVLRNTIYF. In nucleotides, the CDR3 is TGTGCCAGCAGTGATGACCCGACGGTGCTTAGAAACACCATATATTTT.

The chain is built from TRBV29-1 and TRBJ1-2, with a possible D match to TRBD1 (5 bases). Germline V gene sequence: CDR1 SQVTM, CDR2 ANQGSEA. V was cut by 6 bases and J by 3 bases, with 14 bases left in between. There are 13 residues in the CDR3. The CDR3 DNA reads TGCAGCGTCAAGAATCTACAGGACTATGGCTACACCTTC. Its translation is CSVKNLQDYGYTF.

The gene calls are TRBV6-6 and TRBJ2-7, with D possibly being TRBD1 (6 bases). Trimming stripped 2 bases from V and 3 bases from J, with 14 bases between. Germline V CDR1 and CDR2: MNHNY, SVGAGI (reference sequence). CDR3 size: 15 residues. The CDR3 DNA follows: TGTGCCAGCAGTTACGTTCAGGGGCCACTCTACGAGCAGTACTTC. Residues: CASSYVQGPLYEQYF.

V and J are TRBV6-5 and TRBJ2-2, with a weak D call TRBD2 (5 bases). Germline values: CDR1 MNHEY, CDR2 SVGAGI. V gave up 0 bases and J gave up 5 bases, with 7 bases separating them. This CDR3 has 14 amino acids. Written as DNA, the CDR3 is TGTGCCAGCAGTTACTCAGGGAGTACCGGGGAGCTGTTTTTT. It specifies CASSYSGSTGELFF.

The genes are TRBV7-2 and TRBJ2-4; no clear D. The V gene lost 0 bases and the J gene lost 0 bases, with 21 bases spanning the gap. Germline loops: CDR1 SGHTA, CDR2 FQGNSA. The CDR3 loop spans 20 amino acids. The CDR3: CASSLAHRVKFGRAKNIQYF. The DNA of the CDR3 is TGTGCCAGCAGCTTAGCTCATAGGGTAAAGTTCGGACGAGCCAAAAACATTCAGTACTTC.

V and J are TRBV21-1 and TRBJ1-5; TRBD1 was called by the table and not checked on the DNA. TRBV21-1 corresponds to a pseudogene. The CDR3 is made up of 18 amino acids. CDR3 region: CASSKEEGTGVRNQPQHF. The CDR3 DNA is TGTGCCAGCAGCAAAGAGGAGGGTACAGGGGTGCGCAATCAGCCCCAGCATTTT.

The chain links TRBV5-6 to TRBJ1-5; D gene unclear. Germline-derived CDR1 and CDR2 are SGHDT and YYEEEE. The V end was cut by 4 bases, the J end by 7 bases, with 12 bases between. The CDR3 spans 13 residues. For the CDR3, the DNA is TGTGCCAGCAGCCTGACGGCGAGCCAGCCCCAGCATTTT. Its translation: CASSLTASQPQHF.

This chain uses TRBV4-1 with TRBJ1-2; 9 bases match TRBD1. Germline CDR1 and CDR2: MGHRA and YSYEKL. With V trimmed by 4 bases and J by 0 bases, 6 bases remained unmatched. The CDR3 extends over 16 amino acids. The CDR3 region is CASSLGTGQPNYGYTF. The CDR3, as DNA: TGCGCCAGCAGCCTTGGGACAGGGCAACCTAACTATGGCTACACCTTC.

The chain joins TRBV2 to TRBJ2-7; 11 bases fit TRBD1. The CDR3 contains 13 residues. In germline, CDR1 is SNHLY, CDR2 FYNNEI. The J segment lost 5 bases and the V segment lost 5 bases, leaving 2 bases of the junction unmatched. Here the CDR3 DNA reads TGTGCCAGCAGTCGGGACAGGGGGGACGAGCAGTACTTC. It specifies CASSRDRGDEQYF.

The rearrangement joins TRBV19 to TRBJ2-5, with D perhaps assigned TRBD1 or TRBD2 (6 bases each). The CDR3 sequence is 15 residues long. V was trimmed by 5 bases and J by 5 bases, leaving 18 bases between them. Germline V lookup: CDR1 LNHDA, CDR2 SQIVND (reference sequence). The CDR3 DNA sequence: TGTGCCAGTAGTTACCGGGGCCCCGGGGGCGAGACCCAGTACTTC. It specifies CASSYRGPGGETQYF.

The CDR3 region is CAIDTSNSSGANVLTF. DNA for the CDR3: TGTGCCATCGACACTTCAAATTCCTCTGGGGCCAACGTCCTGACTTTC. The chain combines TRBV24-1 with TRBJ2-6; no firm D call. The V gene lost 11 bases and the J gene lost 0 bases, with 16 bases spanning the gap. The V gene's germline CDR1 is KGHDR and CDR2 SFDVKD. The CDR3 runs 16 residues.

The CDR3 protein is CASSIEGVAGVADTQYF. CDR3 nucleotide sequence: TGTGCCAGTAGTATCGAAGGGGTAGCGGGAGTGGCAGATACGCAGTATTTT. The V and J genes are TRBV19 and TRBJ2-3, with TRBD2 matching 9 bases. Germline V CDR1 and CDR2: LNHDA, SQIVND (reference sequence). The CDR3 covers 17 residues. J gave up 4 bases and V 3 bases, and 11 bases lay outside the gene matches. The variable domain in full, completed from reference TRBV19 and TRBJ2-3, reads DGGITQSPKYLFRKEGQNVTLSCEQNLNHDAMYWYRQDPGQGLRLIYYSQIVNDFQKGDIAEGYSVSREKKESFPLTVTSAQKNPTAFYLCASSIEGVAGVADTQYFGPGTRLTVL.

This clone occurred once. The J gene is TRBJ1-6, the V gene TRBV6-5; perhaps TRBD1 as D (5 bases). Germline CDR1 MNHEY, CDR2 SVGAGI. CDR3 length equals 15 residues. V gave up 0 bases and J gave up 12 bases, with 15 bases separating them. In nucleotides, the CDR3 is TGTGCCAGCAGTTACTCGGCAGGGCAAATGGTACCCCTCCACTTT. Its translation is CASSYSAGQMVPLHF.

This sequence joins TRBV28 and TRBJ2-7; either TRBD1 or TRBD2 may fit D (5 bases each). CDR3 length equals 15 residues. CDR1 MDHEN and CDR2 SYDVKM come from the germline V gene. V was pared by 8 bases and J by 2 bases, with 19 bases between. DNA for the CDR3: TGTGCCAGCCAAAAGGGGCAGGCGGGCGCCTACGAGCAGTACTTC. This translates into CASQKGQAGAYEQYF. Based on the CDR3 plus reference TRBV28 and TRBJ2-7, the full variable domain is DVKVTQSSRYLVKRTGEKVFLECVQDMDHENMFWYRQDPGLGLRLIYFSYDVKMKEKGDIPEGYSVSREKKERFSLILESASTNQTSMYLCASQKGQAGAYEQYFGPGTRLTVT.